A selection of T cell receptor beta chains follows, all from one sample in a study of spatial heterogeneity in lung cancer. TCRdb recomputed calls from the 5' RACE reads with MiXCR, one row per CDR3 protein. The sample lists some 120,000 distinct CDR3 sequences; 9% to 15% were seen once. The sample in question was PBMCs, obtained at follow-up. The receptors were sampled from a male donor with early-stage non-small cell lung cancer. CDR3s include the opening cysteine and the closing phenylalanine or tryptophan. D genes are given only for firm matches. Some rows mark clone size as missing; the rest say once, few, many or name a class of expanded clone.

clone size | D gene | J gene | V gene | CDR3 DNA | CDR3 protein
many | . | TRBJ1-5 | TRBV28 | TGTGCCAGCAGACAGAGTAATAGCAATCAGCCCCAGCATTTT | CASRQSNSNQPQHF
. | TRBD1 | TRBJ2-7 | TRBV6-2/TRBV6-3 | TGTGCCAGCAGCCTTTTTCCCGGGACAGGGGACGACGAGCAGTACTTC | CASSLFPGTGDDEQYF
. | . | TRBJ2-7 | TRBV20-1 | TGCAGTGCTAGTGACTCCTACGAGCAGTACTTC | CSASDSYEQYF
many | TRBD1 | TRBJ1-6 | TRBV27 | TGTGCCAGCAGTTCGTCAGGGGGTAGGTCACCCCTCCACTTT | CASSSSGGRSPLHF
. | TRBD1 | TRBJ2-7 | TRBV15 | TGTGCCACCAGCAGAGCTTTAATCCGAGGGGGACAGGGCTCCTACGAGCAGTACTTC | CATSRALIRGGQGSYEQYF
. | TRBD2 | TRBJ2-7 | TRBV7-9 | TGTGCCAGCAGACACTCTAGCGGAAGCTCCTACGAGCAGTACTTC | CASRHSSGSSYEQYF
. | TRBD1 | TRBJ2-2 | TRBV11-2 | TGTGCCAGCAGCTCGGACAGGGGGCGCTTCGGGGAGCTGTTTTTT | CASSSDRGRFGELFF
many | . | TRBJ1-4 | TRBV10-3 | TGTGCCATCAGTAAAAGTCGGAATGAAAAACTGTTTTTT | CAISKSRNEKLFF
. | . | TRBJ2-1 | TRBV12-3/TRBV12-4 | TGTGCCAGCAGTCCTTACCCGTCCGGGACGGAGTCCTACAATGAGCAGTTCTTC | CASSPYPSGTESYNEQFF
few | . | TRBJ1-2 | TRBV7-9 | TGTGCCAGCGATCGGACTAACTATGGCTACACCTTC | CASDRTNYGYTF
. | . | TRBJ1-2 | TRBV2 | TGTGCCAGCAGCGAAGGGACCGCCTCCGGCAACTATGGCTACACCTTC | CASSEGTASGNYGYTF
few | . | TRBJ1-1 | TRBV5-1 | TGCGCCAGCAGCTTGGACGGGGTAGGCACTGAAGCTTTCTTT | CASSLDGVGTEAFF
many | . | TRBJ2-5 | TRBV5-5 | TGTGCCAGCAGCTTGGGCCCCGGGTCTAAGGAGACCCAGTACTTC | CASSLGPGSKETQYF
. | . | TRBJ2-7 | TRBV28 | TGTGCCAGCAAACCAGGGGGGGGATACGAGCAGTACTTC | CASKPGGGYEQYF
. | . | TRBJ1-4 | TRBV5-1 | TGCGCCAGCAGCTTGGGGGACCGGGACAACTATGAAAAACTGTTTTTT | CASSLGDRDNYEKLFF
few | . | TRBJ2-4 | TRBV4-1 | TGCGCCAGCAGCCCCCCGGGCCTAGCCAAAAACATTCAGTACTTC | CASSPPGLAKNIQYF
many | . | TRBJ2-1 | TRBV7-8 | TGTGCCAGCAGCCCCCAGGGTCGGCGGGATGAGCAGTTCTTC | CASSPQGRRDEQFF
. | . | TRBJ2-7 | TRBV3-1 | TGTGCCAGCAGCCAAAATTACGAGCAGTACTTC | CASSQNYEQYF
. | . | TRBJ1-5 | TRBV6-5 | TGTGCCAGCAGTTACTCGAGTACCACAGCCAGCAATCAGCCCCAGCATTTT | CASSYSSTTASNQPQHF
. | TRBD1 | TRBJ1-1 | TRBV6-5 | TGTGCCAGCAGCTCAGGACAGGTTAAGGCAGAAAACACTGAAGCTTTCTTT | CASSSGQVKAENTEAFF
many | . | TRBJ2-1 | TRBV3-1 | TGTGCCAGCAGCGGTCGAGTAAGCAATGAGCAGTTCTTC | CASSGRVSNEQFF
. | . | TRBJ1-1 | TRBV6-5 | TGTGCCAGCAGTAAATGGGGGAACACTGAAGCTTTCTTT | CASSKWGNTEAFF
. | . | TRBJ2-7 | TRBV27 | TGTGCCAGCAGTACTTGGGCCAAAGCCCACTACGAGCAGTACTTC | CASSTWAKAHYEQYF